This TCR beta chain was sequenced for a study of cytomegalovirus exposure and HLA in healthy donors. Study-level findings and limits: In a later analysis, fewer than 20,000 TCR beta sequences were associated with HLA alleles at 0.05 false discovery rate. Sequencing likely produced, as an artifact, a cluster of highly shared sequence variants.

In regard to this clone: Its antigen is still unknown.

Use of 60 Vbeta and 13 Jbeta primers characterized the PCR. Using immunoSEQ multiplex PCR, the repertoire was profiled, and TCRdb retains in-frame clones only, with some absent. Among about 99,000 clones listed, 79% were seen once. The CDR3 totals 13 residues. CDR1 SGHKS and CDR2 YYEKEE come from the germline V gene (reference sequence). Losses at the gene ends were 4 bases for V and 6 bases for J; bases not matched to a gene: 4. Sequencing was carried out using PBMCs. The TCR was taken from a middle-aged man in good health and CMV-seropositive. This rearrangement joins TRBV5-5 to TRBJ2-3, with TRBD1 identical over 8 bases. CDR3 residues: CASSTSGGDTQYF. CDR3 nucleotide sequence: TGTGCCAGCAGCACGTCAGGGGGCGATACGCAGTATTTT.